Presented here are 31 T cell receptor beta chains from one specimen sequenced in a study of Ad26.COV2.S vaccination and SARS-CoV-2 variants. The method was immunoSEQ multiplex PCR; TCRdb's version includes in-frame clones alone and lacks a portion of them. The repertoire holds roughly 680,000 clones, with roughly 90% as singletons. Treatment: about 20 received Ad26.COV2.S at low or high dose, single or two shots; roughly five received placebo; per-sample allocation not given. Material that was analyzed had been drawn on day 63 after the first vaccine or placebo injection. The sequenced sample was peripheral blood, obtained in a trial of Ad26.COV2.S vaccine versus placebo. All receptors derive from a person between 18 and 60 years old who received the Ad26.COV2.S COVID-19 vaccine or a placebo.

The V call is TRBV9, the J call TRBJ1-2; 9 bases are shared with TRBD1. Per germline, CDR1 SGDLS and CDR2 YYNGEE. The CDR3 extends over 17 amino acids. With V trimmed by 3 bases and J by 2 bases, 11 bases remained unmatched. The CDR3 nucleotides are TGTGCCAGCAGCGAGTACCGGAACAGGGGGCCCAACTATGGCTACACCTTC. It specifies CASSEYRNRGPNYGYTF.

The V call is TRBV2, the J call TRBJ1-1; weak D call: TRBD1 (5 bases). Germline V CDR1 and CDR2: SNHLY, FYNNEI. The CDR3 totals 13 residues. With 3 bases removed from V and 5 bases from J, the gap between germline ends came to 10 bases. CDR3 DNA: TGTGCCAGCAGTGAGAGGGGCTGGACTGAAGCTTTCTTT. It is translated as CASSERGWTEAFF.

CDR3 coding DNA: TGTGCCAGCTCACCACCGACAGGTGGCTACGAGCAGTACTTC. This translates into CASSPPTGGYEQYF. V gene TRBV18 combines with J gene TRBJ2-7; D possibly corresponds to TRBD1 (6 bases). The germline CDR1 and CDR2 sequences are KGHSH and LQKENI. This CDR3 spans 14 amino acids. The germline V and J ends were trimmed by 0 bases and 3 bases, with 9 bases remaining between them.

Remarks on this clone: Other DNA sequences in the same sample also yield this CDR3. This rearrangement joins TRBV5-1 to TRBJ1-2; D is unresolved. V was shortened by 0 bases and J by 2 bases, with 5 bases between the two germline ends. CDR3 length: 13 residues. Per germline, CDR1 SGHRS and CDR2 YFSETQ. The CDR3 reads CASSLAENYGYTF. Here the CDR3 DNA reads TGCGCCAGCAGCTTGGCCGAGAACTATGGCTACACCTTC.

Only one count was recorded for this clone. This chain connects TRBV7-6 to TRBJ2-3; the match to TRBD2 covers 10 bases. Germline values: CDR1 SGHVS, CDR2 FNYEAQ. The CDR3 has 16 residues. Losses at the gene ends were 1 base for V and 3 bases for J; bases not matched to a gene: 4. The CDR3, as DNA: TGTGCCAGCAGCTTAGAAGCGGGAGGGCCAACAGATACGCAGTATTTT. It is translated as CASSLEAGGPTDTQYF. Looking up the rest from reference TRBV7-6 and TRBJ2-3 gives the full variable domain: GAGVSQSPRYKVTKRGQDVALRCDPISGHVSLYWYRQALGQGPEFLTYFNYEAQQDKSGLPNDRFSAERPEGSISTLTIQRTEQRDSAMYRCASSLEAGGPTDTQYFGPGTRLTVL.

This clone appeared a single time. The V call is TRBV7-9, the J call TRBJ2-5; D call uncertain. The V and J ends lost 2 bases and 0 bases respectively, with 13 bases between them. Germline V gene sequence: CDR1 SEHNR, CDR2 FQNEAQ (reference sequence). This CDR3 has 16 amino acids. The CDR3 nucleotides read TGTGCCAGCAGCTTATATCCCACCTCGTACCAAGAGACCCAGTACTTC. Its translation is CASSLYPTSYQETQYF.

As to this clone: Other nucleotide sequences in the sample specify the same CDR3. The CDR3 is CASSQRGLAGYNEQFF. The CDR3 DNA sequence: TGTGCCAGCAGCCAGCGGGGACTAGCGGGATACAATGAGCAGTTCTTC. The gene calls are TRBV14 and TRBJ2-1; 13 bases line up with TRBD2. The CDR3 spans 16 residues. The germline V gene encodes CDR1 SGHDN and CDR2 FVKESK. The trim removed 3 bases at V and 4 bases at J, leaving 3 bases unmatched.

The gene calls are TRBV29-1 and TRBJ2-7; 7 positions match TRBD2. CDR1 and CDR2 (germline): SQVTM, ANQGSEA. Losses at the gene ends were 4 bases for V and 5 bases for J; bases not matched to a gene: 5. The CDR3 loop spans 12 amino acids. CDR3 amino acids: CSVVASGHEQYF. The CDR3 DNA reads as TGCAGCGTTGTGGCTAGCGGCCACGAGCAGTACTTC.

About this clone itself: The sample holds other DNA sequences that translate to the same CDR3. The chain carries TRBV30 and TRBJ1-1; D not resolved. Per the germline V gene, CDR1 is GTSNPN and CDR2 is SVGIG (reference sequence). The CDR3 covers 13 residues. Deletions cut 2 bases from V and 1 base from J, with 8 bases between. CDR3 in amino acids: CAWSRSSNTEAFF. In DNA form, the CDR3 reads TGTGCCTGGAGTCGAAGCTCGAACACTGAAGCTTTCTTT.

The chain is built from TRBV7-2 and TRBJ1-6, with D unclear. The germline gives CDR1 SGHTA, CDR2 FQGNSA. Trimming cost V 5 bases and J 5 bases, with 16 bases left between them. The CDR3 has 16 residues. The CDR3 sequence: CASSPQPRPNNSPLHF. The CDR3 nucleotides are TGTGCCAGCAGCCCCCAGCCGAGGCCTAATAATTCACCCCTCCACTTT.

The chain is built from TRBV18 and TRBJ2-1; D is ambiguous. Germline V CDR1 and CDR2: KGHSH, LQKENI. Trimming removed 5 bases at V and 4 bases at J, with 9 bases between. The CDR3 length is 13 residues. CDR3 amino acids: CASSAGLYNEQFF. In nucleotides, the CDR3 is TGTGCCAGCTCAGCTGGGTTGTACAATGAGCAGTTCTTC.

This sequence joins TRBV6-1 and TRBJ1-3; D unclear. This CDR3 is 18 amino acids long. CDR1 is MNHNS, CDR2 SASEGT, per germline. The V gene lost 4 bases and the J gene lost 1 base, with 20 bases spanning the gap. CDR3 in amino acids: CASSVSLLTVSSGNTIYF. In DNA, the CDR3 is TGTGCCAGCAGTGTGTCCCTACTGACTGTCTCTTCTGGAAACACCATATATTTT.

Here the CDR3 reads CATSDPNEQFF. CDR3 DNA: TGTGCCACCAGTGATCCCAATGAGCAGTTCTTC. V gene TRBV24-1 combines with J gene TRBJ2-1; D gene unclear. Deletions cut 3 bases from V and 6 bases from J, with 2 bases between. This CDR3 spans 11 amino acids. Germline V gives CDR1 KGHDR, CDR2 SFDVKD.

The genes are TRBV24-1 and TRBJ1-5; no clear D gene. The CDR3 is 14 residues long. Trimming removed 4 bases from V and 3 bases from J, with 9 bases in between. The germline V gene encodes CDR1 KGHDR and CDR2 SFDVKD. CDR3 loop: CATSESSSNQPQHF. CDR3 bases: TGTGCCACCAGTGAGTCCTCGTCCAATCAGCCCCAGCATTTT.

The chain recombines TRBV19 with TRBJ2-2; 7 nucleotides align to TRBD2. Germline V gene lookup returns CDR1 LNHDA and CDR2 SQIVND (reference sequence). This CDR3 is 18 amino acids long. V shed 2 bases, J shed 2 bases, and the junction held 11 bases outside the gene matches. CDR3 nucleotide sequence: TGTGCCAGTAGTATAACAATTGCGCTAGCGGCTAACACCGGGGAGCTGTTTTTT. Its protein product is CASSITIALAANTGELFF.

This chain links TRBV30 with TRBJ1-3; no clear D gene. The CDR3 loop spans 12 amino acids. Trimming took off 1 base at V and 4 bases at J, with 5 bases between the two ends. Germline values: CDR1 GTSNPN, CDR2 SVGIG (reference sequence). CDR3: CAWSEEGNTIYF. The DNA of the CDR3 is TGTGCCTGGAGTGAGGAGGGAAACACCATATATTTT.

The genes are TRBV30 and TRBJ1-2, with 9 bases identical to TRBD1. V shed 4 bases, J shed 6 bases, and the junction held 6 bases outside the gene matches. The CDR3 totals 13 residues. Germline V gene sequence: CDR1 GTSNPN, CDR2 SVGIG (reference sequence). As DNA, the CDR3 is TGTGCCTGGACGACAGGGGGATCGGATGGCTACACCTTC. It codes for CAWTTGGSDGYTF. Supplemented by reference TRBV30 and TRBJ1-2, the full variable domain reads SQTIHQWPATLVQPVGSPLSLECTVEGTSNPNLYWYRQAAGRGLQLLFYSVGIGQISSEVPQNLSASRPQDRQFILSSKKLLLSDSGFYLCAWTTGGSDGYTFGSGTRLTVV.

The chain carries TRBV11-2 and TRBJ2-1, with TRBD1 matching 7 bases. The germline V gene encodes CDR1 SGHAT and CDR2 FQNNGV. V shed 5 bases, J shed 4 bases, and the junction held 11 bases outside the gene matches. This CDR3 is 16 amino acids long. The CDR3 DNA sequence: TGTGCCAGCAGCCCGGCTCCGGGACAGCAATACAATGAGCAGTTCTTC. This gives the protein CASSPAPGQQYNEQFF.

V and J are TRBV18 and TRBJ2-2, with 8 positions matching TRBD2. Germline assignment: CDR1 KGHSH and CDR2 LQKENI. The CDR3 has 16 amino acids. Trimming at V came to 1 base and at J to 2 bases, leaving 3 bases not matched to a gene. For the CDR3, the DNA is TGTGCCAGCTCACCACGAGCGGGGGCCAACACCGGGGAGCTGTTTTTT. Its protein product is CASSPRAGANTGELFF.

The V and J genes are TRBV2 and TRBJ2-5; TRBD2 aligns across 9 bases. Germline loops: CDR1 SNHLY, CDR2 FYNNEI. Germline trimming cut 2 bases from V and 2 bases from J; bases unmatched to any gene: 3. This CDR3 has 15 residues. In nucleotides, the CDR3 is TGTGCCAGCAGTGAAATCCTAGCGGGGCAAGAGACCCAGTACTTC. Translating it yields CASSEILAGQETQYF.

V usage is TRBV10-3 and J usage is TRBJ1-2, with D possibly being TRBD1 (6 bases). Germline V gives CDR1 ENHRY, CDR2 SYGVKD. The CDR3 extends over 15 amino acids. Trimming cost V 4 bases and J 5 bases, with 17 bases left between them. For the CDR3, the DNA is TGTGCCATCAGTGCCAGGACAGCCGGGGAGTATGGCTACACCTTC. It codes for CAISARTAGEYGYTF.

This chain uses TRBV5-5 with TRBJ2-1; tentatively, D is TRBD1 (6 bases). This CDR3 comprises 16 residues. The germline V and J ends were trimmed by 1 base and 0 bases, with 11 bases remaining between them. Germline V CDR1 and CDR2: SGHKS, YYEKEE (reference sequence). CDR3 coding DNA: TGTGCCAGCAGCTTGAAGGGGGTTAGCTCCTACAATGAGCAGTTCTTC. The encoded protein is CASSLKGVSSYNEQFF.

This chain connects TRBV9 to TRBJ1-4; the D gene is possibly TRBD1 (5 bases). V shed 2 bases and J shed 2 bases, with 13 bases lying between them. Germline V CDR1 and CDR2: SGDLS, YYNGEE. The CDR3 covers 16 residues. The CDR3 spells CASSVSGSRTNEKLFF. The CDR3, as DNA: TGTGCCAGCAGCGTTTCAGGGAGCAGGACTAATGAAAAACTGTTTTTT.

The CDR3 sequence: CASSDEGGGRYEQFF. CDR3 DNA: TGTGCCAGCAGTGATGAGGGCGGGGGGCGGTATGAGCAGTTCTTC. The chain carries TRBV2 and TRBJ2-1, with TRBD2 matching 8 bases. The germline V gene encodes CDR1 SNHLY and CDR2 FYNNEI. The CDR3 runs 15 residues. Trimming at V came to 3 bases and at J to 8 bases, leaving 9 bases not matched to a gene. The whole variable domain, filled in from reference TRBV2 and TRBJ2-1, reads EPEVTQTPSHQVTQMGQEVILRCVPISNHLYFYWYRQILGQKVEFLVSFYNNEISEKSEIFDDQFSVERPDGSNFTLKIRSTKLEDSAMYFCASSDEGGGRYEQFFGPGTRLTVL.

The chain links TRBV19 to TRBJ2-7; D gene uncertain. This CDR3 comprises 12 residues. Trimming took off 3 bases at V and 4 bases at J, with 7 bases between the two ends. Germline V CDR1 and CDR2: LNHDA, SQIVND (reference sequence). The CDR3 reads CASSMAGYEQYF. In DNA form, the CDR3 reads TGTGCCAGTAGTATGGCTGGGTACGAGCAGTACTTC.

This chain links TRBV2 with TRBJ2-3, with D unresolved. The CDR3 contains 11 residues. Germline CDR1 SNHLY, CDR2 FYNNEI. Trimming removed 10 bases at V and 2 bases at J, with 7 bases between. This chain's CDR3 is CAKELTDTQYF. The CDR3 coding sequence is TGTGCCAAAGAGCTCACAGATACGCAGTATTTT.

The gene calls are TRBV24-1 and TRBJ2-5; TRBD1 might be the D (5 bases). Germline V gene lookup returns CDR1 KGHDR and CDR2 SFDVKD. Trimming shortened V by 4 bases and J by 1 base, and 12 bases separated the two germline ends. The CDR3 is 15 residues long. The CDR3 reads CATSEGVSGQETQYF. The DNA for the CDR3 is TGTGCCACCAGTGAAGGGGTGAGTGGCCAAGAGACCCAGTACTTC.

The CDR3 is CASSVGRDNEQYF. In nucleotides, the CDR3 is TGTGCCAGCAGTGTTGGCAGGGATAACGAGCAGTACTTC. The chain combines TRBV2 with TRBJ2-7, with D perhaps matching TRBD1 (5 bases). CDR1 SNHLY and CDR2 FYNNEI come from the germline V gene. Between the trimmed V and J ends, which lost 4 bases and 5 bases, there was a span of 12 bases. This CDR3 has 13 amino acids.

The V and J genes are TRBV6-4 and TRBJ1-1, with D hard to call. V shed 5 bases and J shed 1 base, with 8 bases lying between them. The germline V gene encodes CDR1 MRHNA and CDR2 SNTAGT. The CDR3 loop spans 13 amino acids. The CDR3 loop reads CASSSSQNTEAFF. Written as DNA, the CDR3 is TGTGCCAGCAGTTCATCTCAGAACACTGAAGCTTTCTTT.

The chain recombines TRBV7-6 with TRBJ2-3; D is uncertain. Looked up from germline, CDR1 is SGHVS and CDR2 is FNYEAQ. The CDR3 contains 16 residues. Trimming removed 1 base at V and 3 bases at J, with 14 bases between. CDR3 amino acids: CASSLEGTWQTDTQYF. The CDR3 nucleotides are TGTGCCAGCAGCTTAGAAGGAACCTGGCAAACAGATACGCAGTATTTT.

The rearrangement joins TRBV6-6 to TRBJ2-1; tentatively, D is TRBD2 (5 bases). This CDR3 spans 17 amino acids. CDR1 and CDR2 from the germline V gene are MNHNY and SVGAGI (reference sequence). V lost 5 bases and J lost 1, with 18 bases in between. CDR3 nucleotides: TGTGCCAGCAGTCGGACTTCCCTGGGCGGGTCCTACAATGAGCAGTTCTTC. Its protein product is CASSRTSLGGSYNEQFF.